A single sample is the source of the 20 T cell receptor beta chains below, sequenced in a study of quantifying T cell responses using KT2 cells. Study context: RNA was reverse transcribed with TCR alpha and beta constant-region primers.

An oligo carrying a UMI was ligated to the cDNA 3' end. The first PCR ran roughly 4 cycles with an equimolar RC1.1 and RC1.2 beta primer mix. Using its own MiXCR run on the UMI-ligation and nested PCR reads, TCRdb lists one record per CDR3 protein. The sample gives tens of thousands of distinct CDR3 sequences, roughly 7.2% of which show up once; approximately 14% is in the top ten. Sequenced: PBMCs spiked with cells of the T cell clone KT2. The receptors were sampled from a human donor.

In this sample, this clonotype turned up many times. This chain connects TRBV16 to TRBJ1-2; no clear D gene. The CDR3 is made up of 13 amino acids. Between the trimmed V and J ends, which lost 4 bases and 5 bases, there was a span of 11 bases. From germline, CDR1 is KGHSY and CDR2 FQNENV. The CDR3 DNA reads TGTGCCAGCAGCCCTCCCCGATGGTATGGCTACACCTTC. Translating it yields CASSPPRWYGYTF. The full variable domain, its missing parts supplied by reference TRBV16 and TRBJ1-2, is GEEVAQTPKHLVRGEGQKAKLYCAPIKGHSYVFWYQQVLKNEFKFLISFQNENVFDETGMPKERFSAKCLPNSPCSLEIQATKLEDSAVYFCASSPPRWYGYTFGSGTRLTVV.

V usage is TRBV2 and J usage is TRBJ2-1, with unresolved D. Germline V lookup: CDR1 SNHLY, CDR2 FYNNEI. V lost 7 bases and J 8 bases, leaving 9 bases between the germline ends. The CDR3 totals 11 residues. The CDR3 loop is CASKEVYEQFF. In nucleotides, the CDR3 is TGTGCCAGCAAGGAAGTGTATGAGCAGTTCTTC.

This clonotype was observed at least ten times. This chain connects TRBV5-1 to TRBJ2-1; 12 bases are a match to TRBD2. The germline gives CDR1 SGHRS, CDR2 YFSETQ. Trimming removed 1 base from V and 7 bases from J; junction bases left unmatched: 6. The CDR3 loop spans 16 amino acids. As DNA, the CDR3 is TGCGCCAGCAGCTTGACGACTAGCGGGGGACTGAATGAGCAGTTCTTC. It yields the protein CASSLTTSGGLNEQFF.

This clonotype was counted at least ten times. The CDR3 loop reads CSASGDRGLGSAQYF. The DNA for the CDR3 is TGCAGTGCTAGTGGGGACAGGGGGCTAGGATCGGCGCAGTATTTT. This sequence joins TRBV20-1 and TRBJ2-3, with 12 bases fitting TRBD1. Germline V gene sequence: CDR1 DFQATT, CDR2 SNEGSKA (reference sequence). J was trimmed by 10 bases and V by 3 bases; bases with no gene match: 11. This CDR3 has 15 residues.

This clonotype was picked up a small number of times. The CDR3 nucleotides are TGCGCCAGCAGCTTGGGGGTAGCGGGAGCGGGCACAGATACGCAGTATTTT. Amino acid sequence: CASSLGVAGAGTDTQYF. The chain combines TRBV5-1 with TRBJ2-3, with TRBD2 matching over 9 bases. V trimming: 0 bases; J trimming: 1 base; junction bases outside the gene matches: 6. Per germline, CDR1 SGHRS and CDR2 YFSETQ. The CDR3 has 17 amino acids.

This clonotype was recorded many times. V gene TRBV15 combines with J gene TRBJ2-1; 7 bases match TRBD1. This CDR3 has 15 amino acids. Unmatched junction bases numbered 6, after V lost 0 bases and J lost 7 bases. Germline lookup yields CDR1 LNHNV and CDR2 YYDKDF (reference sequence). CDR3: CATSRDKTGLNEQFF. In nucleotides, the CDR3 is TGTGCCACCAGCAGAGACAAGACAGGGTTGAATGAGCAGTTCTTC.

The gene calls are TRBV29-1 and TRBJ2-1, with 7 bases fitting TRBD2. The CDR3 runs to 15 residues. V shed 6 bases and J 1 base; nucleotides not matched to a gene: 9. From germline, CDR1 is SQVTM and CDR2 ANQGSEA. This chain's CDR3 is CSVDFERGSYNEQFF. CDR3 sequence (DNA): TGCAGCGTCGACTTCGAGCGGGGTTCCTACAATGAGCAGTTCTTC.

This clonotype was recorded many times. The genes are TRBV18 and TRBJ2-7; 10 bases map to TRBD1. The CDR3 has 14 residues. Unmatched junction bases numbered 4, after V lost 4 bases and J lost 4 bases. Germline-derived CDR1 and CDR2 are KGHSH and LQKENI. The CDR3 DNA follows: TGTGCCAGCTCACGAGAGGGACAGGGGTACGAGCAGTACTTC. Protein: CASSREGQGYEQYF.

This clonotype has ten or more counts. The J gene is TRBJ2-7, the V gene TRBV30, with unresolved D. This CDR3 is built from 12 residues. Deletions cut 0 bases from V and 10 bases from J, with 13 bases between. Germline V gene data show CDR1 as GTSNPN and CDR2 as SVGIG (reference sequence). CDR3 in amino acids: CAWSVLPSHQYF. The CDR3 DNA follows: TGTGCCTGGAGTGTACTTCCGAGCCATCAGTACTTC.

This clonotype was observed many times. The chain employs TRBV7-9 and TRBJ1-1; D might be TRBD1 (5 bases). Germline CDR1 is SEHNR and CDR2 is FQNEAQ (reference sequence). V shed 4 bases and J shed 11 bases, with 14 bases lying between them. The CDR3 has 12 amino acids. The CDR3 coding sequence is TGTGCCAGCAGCTCCTCTCAGGGTGGGGCTTTCTTT. This sequence encodes CASSSSQGGAFF.

This clonotype has a count of ten or more. The chain links TRBV5-1 to TRBJ1-1; 8 positions agree with TRBD1. The V gene end was trimmed by 0 bases and the J gene end by 3 bases; junction bases not matched to a gene: 7. The CDR3 runs to 16 residues. Per the germline V gene, CDR1 is SGHRS and CDR2 is YFSETQ. Here the CDR3 DNA reads TGCGCCAGCAGCTTGGCCCGGACAGGGAGGGACACTGAAGCTTTCTTT. This codes for CASSLARTGRDTEAFF.

This chain connects TRBV12-3 or TRBV12-4 to TRBJ1-5; no definite D call. This CDR3 is built from 15 residues. V was clipped by 6 bases and J by 1 base, with 13 bases between them. CDR3 in DNA: TGTGCCAGCAGGATAGGAGGCCTGAGCAATCAGCCCCAGCATTTT. Its protein product is CASRIGGLSNQPQHF.

This clonotype was seen many times. The V gene is TRBV7-2, the J gene TRBJ1-2, with 7 bases aligning to TRBD1. The CDR3 is made up of 15 amino acids. In germline, CDR1 is SGHTA, CDR2 FQGNSA. V lost 4 bases and J lost 0; bases outside the gene matches: 5. The CDR3 reads CASSSGTVPNYGYTF. The CDR3 region has the DNA TGTGCCAGCAGCTCCGGGACAGTACCTAACTATGGCTACACCTTC. The complete variable domain, with remaining parts taken from reference TRBV7-2 and TRBJ1-2, reads GAGVSQSPSNKVTEKGKDVELRCDPISGHTALYWYRQSLGQGLEFLIYFQGNSAPDKSGLPSDRFSAERTGGSVSTLTIQRTQQEDSAVYLCASSSGTVPNYGYTFGSGTRLTVV.

This clonotype was seen repeatedly, ten times or more. This chain joins TRBV29-1 and TRBJ1-4; D call uncertain. V dropped 4 bases and J dropped 8 bases, with 14 bases sitting between them. CDR3 size: 13 residues. CDR1 is SQVTM and CDR2 is ANQGSEA in the germline V gene. CDR3 sequence: CSVGTPRGEKLFF. For the CDR3, the DNA is TGCAGCGTTGGGACGCCCCGAGGGGAAAAACTGTTTTTT.

The V and J genes are TRBV20-1 and TRBJ2-3, with 8 nucleotides matching TRBD1. The CDR3 consists of 14 residues. J gave up 4 bases and V 0 bases, and 3 bases lay outside the gene matches. The germline V gene encodes CDR1 DFQATT and CDR2 SNEGSKA (reference sequence). The CDR3 sequence: CSARDDRGADTQYF. In DNA, the CDR3 is TGCAGTGCTAGAGATGACAGGGGCGCAGATACGCAGTATTTT.

This clonotype was seen ten or more times. The V call is TRBV5-4, the J call TRBJ2-2, with a tentative D call TRBD2 (5 bases). CDR1 and CDR2 (germline): SGHNT, YYREEE (reference sequence). V lost 0 bases, J lost 5 bases, and 8 bases lay in between. The CDR3 is 14 residues long. CDR3 sequence (DNA): TGTGCCAGCAGCTTGGACCGGGATACCGGGGAGCTGTTTTTT. This sequence encodes CASSLDRDTGELFF.

This rearrangement joins TRBV12-3 or TRBV12-4 to TRBJ2-3, with a possible D match to TRBD1 (6 bases). V shed 5 bases and J shed 0 bases, with 27 bases lying between them. The CDR3 sequence is 20 residues long. The DNA for the CDR3 is TGTGCCAGCAGTAGAGGACAGTTGCACCAAAGCCCCTCGAGCACAGATACGCAGTATTTT. Residues: CASSRGQLHQSPSSTDTQYF.

This clonotype was counted many times. The chain employs TRBV24-1 and TRBJ2-2, with D uncertain. Germline values: CDR1 KGHDR, CDR2 SFDVKD. The V and J ends lost 9 bases and 9 bases respectively, with 13 bases between them. This CDR3 region has 12 residues. In DNA form, the CDR3 reads TGTGCCACCGGGGTTGAGGCCCGGGAGCTGTTTTTT. Protein product: CATGVEARELFF.

This clonotype was seen just once. A much larger clone differs by one base, so this may be a read error. V usage is TRBV18 and J usage is TRBJ2-3; 13 bases match TRBD2. Germline loops: CDR1 KGHSH, CDR2 LQKENI. The CDR3 sequence is 16 residues long. In nucleotides, the CDR3 is TGTGCCAACTCATCGACTAGCGGGGGGACCACAGATACGCAGTATTTT. It yields the protein CANSSTSGGTTDTQYF.

This clonotype has a count of ten or more. V usage is TRBV4-3 and J usage is TRBJ1-2; possible D gene TRBD1, 6 bases. The germline V and J ends were trimmed by 3 bases and 8 bases, with 19 bases remaining between them. In germline, CDR1 is LGHNA, CDR2 YSLEER. The CDR3 spans 15 residues. DNA of the CDR3: TGCGCCAGCAGCCAGAAGGGACATCCGAGCCACGGCTACACCTTC. Translation: CASSQKGHPSHGYTF.